This T cell receptor (beta chain) derives from a study of blood T cell repertoires in COVID-19. Original handling: Amplified reference gene primers provided the basis for estimating nucleated cell counts. The data were produced by immunoSEQ multiplex PCR, yet TCRdb's version contains in-frame clones alone and is incomplete. The D gene and trimming were derived from the DNA, and the V and J assignments and clone size from that table. Of roughly 180,000 clones in the sample, more than 70% are singletons; the top ten hold over 9.5%. In this sample, this clone turned up once. CDR3 size: 14 residues. Germline V gene lookup returns CDR1 MNHEY and CDR2 SVGAGI. Trimming shortened V by 8 bases and J by 0 bases, and 10 bases separated the two germline ends.

This receptor was identified in a woman older than 75 with active or convalescent COVID-19. The chain carries TRBV6-5 and TRBJ1-4, with D hard to call. The material sequenced was peripheral blood. CDR3 residues: CASGSSATNEKLFF. CDR3 sequence (DNA): TGTGCCAGCGGGAGTTCCGCAACTAATGAAAAACTGTTTTTT.